This T cell receptor beta chain was captured by sequencing in a study of spatial heterogeneity in lung cancer. This clonotype turned up a few times. Antigen: not known. General study findings and limits: There were more appearances of ubiquitous expanded tumor TCRs in blood at resection than at follow-up.

The germline gives CDR1 SGHAT, CDR2 FQNNGV. Trimming cost V 3 bases and J 6 bases, with 5 bases left between them. The CDR3 is 12 amino acids. In the library, each TCR cDNA molecule bore its own unique molecular identifier. TCRdb reprocessed the 5' RACE reads via MiXCR and lists one record per CDR3 protein. The sample has some 110,000 distinct CDR3 sequences; 9.5% to 15% are singletons. Noted time point: blood at routine non-recurrence follow-up after resection. Whole RNA, which was extracted from tumor, nontumor lung tissue or frozen PBMC, was sequenced without any cell sorting. The TCR comes from a male donor with early-stage non-small cell lung cancer. The specimen comprised PBMCs, sampled at follow-up. The rearrangement links TRBV11-2 to TRBJ2-2; D remains ambiguous. The chain's CDR3 is CASSFVAGELFF. CDR3 bases: TGTGCCAGCAGCTTCGTAGCCGGGGAGCTGTTTTTT.